These T cell receptor beta chains were read from a single sample in a study of beta chain features in type 1 diabetes. Profiled with immunoSEQ multiplex PCR; TCRdb holds only in-frame clones, not every one. Among more than 350,000 clones listed, over 10% were seen once. Sequenced: naive CD4+ T cells from blood. These receptors were taken from a woman under 30 in good health. Each CDR3 is given with its conserved first and last residue. The D gene is left open where the match is weak. The size of a clone is reported for some rows only, either as once, few or many, or as a class for expanded clones.

d_gene: TRBD1; j_gene: TRBJ2-3; v_gene: TRBV9; abundance: -; CDR3nt: TGTGCCAGCAGCGTAGCCCAGGGACAGACAGATACGCAGTATTTT; CDR3aa: CASSVAQGQTDTQYF
d_gene: -; j_gene: TRBJ2-4; v_gene: TRBV2; abundance: -; CDR3nt: TGTGCCAGCAGCCGGGAATACAAAAACATTCAGTACTTC; CDR3aa: CASSREYKNIQYF
d_gene: -; j_gene: TRBJ2-5; v_gene: TRBV11-3; abundance: -; CDR3nt: TGTGCCAGCAGCTTAGATGGCCCACGCGGGGAGACCCAGTACTTC; CDR3aa: CASSLDGPRGETQYF
d_gene: TRBD2; j_gene: TRBJ2-3; v_gene: TRBV29-1; abundance: -; CDR3nt: TGCAGCGTTGAAAGCGGGAGAGGAGATACGCAGTATTTT; CDR3aa: CSVESGRGDTQYF
d_gene: TRBD1; j_gene: TRBJ2-2; v_gene: TRBV5-6; abundance: -; CDR3nt: TGTGCCAGCAGTAGGGACAGGGTGGACACCGGGGAGCTGTTTTTT; CDR3aa: CASSRDRVDTGELFF
d_gene: -; j_gene: TRBJ2-3; v_gene: TRBV18; abundance: -; CDR3nt: TGTGCCAGCTCACCAGCGCTAGTAAGAGATACGCAGTATTTT; CDR3aa: CASSPALVRDTQYF
d_gene: -; j_gene: TRBJ1-1; v_gene: TRBV30; abundance: -; CDR3nt: TGTGCCTGCTATGGGACATCCAACACTGAAGCTTTCTTT; CDR3aa: CACYGTSNTEAFF
d_gene: TRBD1; j_gene: TRBJ2-1; v_gene: TRBV5-1; abundance: few; CDR3nt: TGCGCCAGCAGCACAGGACAGGGGTACAATGAGCAGTTCTTC; CDR3aa: CASSTGQGYNEQFF
d_gene: -; j_gene: TRBJ1-5; v_gene: TRBV29-1; abundance: few; CDR3nt: TGCAGCGTTGGTCGGGCCAATCAGCCCCAGCATTTT; CDR3aa: CSVGRANQPQHF
d_gene: -; j_gene: TRBJ1-2; v_gene: TRBV7-2; abundance: few; CDR3nt: TGTGCCAGCAGCTTATCGGCCAGCAATAACTATGGCTACACCTTC; CDR3aa: CASSLSASNNYGYTF
d_gene: -; j_gene: TRBJ2-3; v_gene: TRBV5-4; abundance: -; CDR3nt: TGTGCCAGCAGAAGAGGGTATAGCACAGATACGCAGTATTTT; CDR3aa: CASRRGYSTDTQYF
d_gene: -; j_gene: TRBJ1-4; v_gene: TRBV7-6; abundance: -; CDR3nt: TGTGCCAGCAGCTTATGGAATGAAAAACTGTTTTTT; CDR3aa: CASSLWNEKLFF
d_gene: TRBD2; j_gene: TRBJ2-3; v_gene: TRBV5-1; abundance: -; CDR3nt: TGCGCCAGCAGCATACGACTAGCGGGAGGAACCGGAGATACGCAGTATTTT; CDR3aa: CASSIRLAGGTGDTQYF
d_gene: -; j_gene: TRBJ2-6; v_gene: TRBV27; abundance: -; CDR3nt: TGTGCCAGCACGACCGCTGGGGCCAACGTCCTGACTTTC; CDR3aa: CASTTAGANVLTF
d_gene: TRBD1; j_gene: TRBJ1-5; v_gene: TRBV2; abundance: few; CDR3nt: TGTGCCAGCAGCCGCGGACAGGGGTTGCCCCAGCATTTT; CDR3aa: CASSRGQGLPQHF
d_gene: -; j_gene: TRBJ1-5; v_gene: TRBV9; abundance: -; CDR3nt: TGTGCCAGCAGCGTAGAACCTCAGGATCAGCCCCAGCATTTT; CDR3aa: CASSVEPQDQPQHF
d_gene: TRBD2; j_gene: TRBJ2-4; v_gene: TRBV13; abundance: -; CDR3nt: TGTGCCAGCAGCTCCCGGACTAGCGGGAGGGTAATTCAGTACTTC; CDR3aa: CASSSRTSGRVIQYF
d_gene: -; j_gene: TRBJ1-2; v_gene: TRBV6-6; abundance: -; CDR3nt: TGTGCCAGCAGTTACCAGTATGGCTACACCTTC; CDR3aa: CASSYQYGYTF
d_gene: TRBD2; j_gene: TRBJ2-1; v_gene: TRBV11-2; abundance: once; CDR3nt: TGTGCCAGCACCCCTACGGGGGGGAATTACAATGAGCAGTTCTTC; CDR3aa: CASTPTGGNYNEQFF
d_gene: -; j_gene: TRBJ2-1; v_gene: TRBV14; abundance: -; CDR3nt: TGTGCCAGCAGCCAAGGTCTGGTTTATGAGCAGTTCTTC; CDR3aa: CASSQGLVYEQFF
d_gene: -; j_gene: TRBJ1-1; v_gene: TRBV23-1; abundance: -; CDR3nt: TGCGCCAGCAGTCATCGTAGAAACACTGAAGCTTTCTTT; CDR3aa: CASSHRRNTEAFF
d_gene: TRBD1; j_gene: TRBJ1-1; v_gene: TRBV5-1; abundance: few; CDR3nt: TGCGCCACCACGAAGTCAGGGGGAACTGAAGCTTTCTTT; CDR3aa: CATTKSGGTEAFF